This T cell receptor beta chain was sequenced in a study of T cell repertoires in cytomegalovirus infection. In the study overall: A matching HLA type, together with CMV infection, was signaled by public TCR beta signatures. Overall study findings and caveats: Cumulative public TCR beta family frequency identified CMV carriers with the relevant HLA.

This CDR3 region has 15 residues. Losses at the gene ends were 11 bases for V and 7 bases for J; bases not matched to a gene: 10. This clonotype showed up just once. The antigen is not known. In TCRdb, the reads were re-called with MiXCR into one record per CDR3 protein. The sample consists of some 920,000 distinct CDR3 sequences, about a third of them appearing once. Sequenced material: cultured CD8+ T cells from PBMCs, taken from culture after CMV antigen stimulation. The origin of this receptor is a human donor in good health (CMV status not recorded). Some clones in this sample may be carry-over from other donors' samples. This chain connects TRBV12-3 or TRBV12-4 to TRBJ2-1; TRBD2 matches 14 bases. CDR3 residues: CACTMGLAGANEQFF. DNA of the CDR3: TGTGCCTGCACTATGGGACTAGCGGGGGCAAATGAGCAGTTCTTC.